This is a list of T cell receptor beta chains from one sample in a study of blood T cell repertoires in COVID-19. Assay: immunoSEQ multiplex PCR; the TCRdb copy retains only in-frame clones and omits some. Found here are tens of thousands of clones, around 80% of them singletons; the top ten hold roughly 50%. Sequencing was carried out using peripheral blood. These receptors all come from a human donor in a cohort sampled during active COVID-19. Each CDR3 is given with its conserved first and last residue. D genes are given only for firm matches. Rows give clone size only sometimes, using once, few, many, or a class for an expanded clone.

D gene,clone size,J gene,V gene,CDR3 protein,CDR3 DNA
-,-,TRBJ1-6,TRBV27,CASSLTGIVNSPLHF,TGTGCCAGCAGTTTAACAGGGATAGTGAATTCACCCCTCCACTTT
-,-,TRBJ2-5,TRBV24-1,CATRARGAGQQETQYF,TGTGCCACCAGGGCCCGGGGAGCGGGACAACAAGAGACCCAGTACTTC
-,few,TRBJ2-7,TRBV28,CASSLGGDRRYEQYF,TGTGCCAGCAGTTTAGGGGGGGACAGGCGCTACGAGCAGTACTTC
-,once,TRBJ2-5,TRBV21-1,CASSKSRENPQETQYF,TGTGCCAGCAGCAAATCGAGAGAAAACCCGCAAGAGACCCAGTACTTC
-,-,TRBJ1-1,TRBV25-1,CASSDGRNTEAFF,TGTGCCAGCAGTGACGGGAGGAACACTGAAGCTTTCTTT
-,-,TRBJ1-2,TRBV6-2/TRBV6-3,CASSARDYGYTF,TGTGCCAGCAGTGCACGGGACTATGGCTACACCTTC
TRBD1,-,TRBJ2-1,TRBV7-3,CASSSGQGPDNEQFF,TGTGCCAGCAGCTCCGGACAGGGACCTGACAATGAGCAGTTCTTC
-,-,TRBJ2-3,TRBV30,CAWSAGVGDTQYF,TGTGCCTGGAGTGCGGGAGTTGGAGATACGCAGTATTTT
TRBD1,-,TRBJ2-1,TRBV28,CASRHGQGANLF,TGTGCCAGCAGACATGGACAGGGGGCGAACCTCTTC
TRBD2,-,TRBJ2-1,TRBV28,CASSLLGRGNEQFF,TGTGCCAGCAGTTTATTAGGGAGGGGTAATGAGCAGTTCTTC
-,-,TRBJ1-2,TRBV30,CAWNFGSYGYTF,TGTGCCTGGAATTTCGGGTCTTATGGCTACACCTTC
-,-,TRBJ2-5,TRBV7-8,CASSHPQPFTARETQYF,TGTGCCAGCAGCCACCCTCAACCCTTCACAGCCCGGGAGACCCAGTACTTC
-,-,TRBJ1-2,TRBV2,CASSDPTAANYGYTF,TGTGCCAGCAGTGACCCGACAGCCGCCAACTATGGCTACACCTTC
-,-,TRBJ2-1,TRBV4-3,CASSRQREDPYNEQFF,TGCGCCAGCAGCCGCCAGAGGGAGGACCCCTACAATGAGCAGTTCTTC
TRBD2,-,TRBJ2-7,TRBV28,CASSGGLAGPRYEQYF,TGTGCCAGCAGCGGAGGACTAGCGGGACCCCGCTACGAGCAGTACTTC
-,-,TRBJ2-5,TRBV28,CASSADLSEETQYF,TGTGCCAGCAGCGCCGACCTTAGCGAGGAGACCCAGTACTTC
TRBD2,-,TRBJ2-7,TRBV19,CASSIEFSIAGDSYEQYF,TGTGCCAGTAGTATAGAGTTCTCAATAGCGGGAGACTCATACGAGCAGTACTTC
TRBD1,once,TRBJ2-1,TRBV5-4,CASSLQTGGKGEQFF,TGTGCCAGCAGCTTGCAGACAGGGGGTAAAGGGGAGCAGTTCTTC
-,-,TRBJ2-7,TRBV20-1,CSARPYYEQYF,TGCAGTGCTAGACCGTACTACGAGCAGTACTTC
-,once,TRBJ1-3,TRBV6-5,CASSRVGGTIYF,TGTGCCAGCAGTAGAGTCGGGGGCACCATATATTTT
TRBD1,-,TRBJ1-1,TRBV2,CASSEGQGIEAFF,TGTGCCAGCAGTGAGGGACAGGGTATTGAAGCTTTCTTT
-,-,TRBJ1-1,TRBV10-3,CAIGTGTWDTEAFF,TGTGCCATCGGAACCGGGACATGGGACACTGAAGCTTTCTTT
-,-,TRBJ1-4,TRBV7-9,CASSLTVGDEKLFF,TGTGCCAGCAGCTTAACTGTAGGGGATGAAAAACTGTTTTTT
TRBD2,-,TRBJ2-3,TRBV6-1,CASSERGTSGRYTQYF,TGTGCCAGCAGCGAAAGGGGGACTAGCGGGAGGTATACGCAGTATTTT
-,-,TRBJ2-7,TRBV5-4,CASSAVRQFDEQYF,TGTGCCAGCAGCGCCGTCAGGCAGTTCGACGAGCAGTACTTC
-,few,TRBJ1-2,TRBV29-1,CSVLTTNYGYTF,TGCAGCGTCTTGACAACTAACTATGGCTACACCTTC